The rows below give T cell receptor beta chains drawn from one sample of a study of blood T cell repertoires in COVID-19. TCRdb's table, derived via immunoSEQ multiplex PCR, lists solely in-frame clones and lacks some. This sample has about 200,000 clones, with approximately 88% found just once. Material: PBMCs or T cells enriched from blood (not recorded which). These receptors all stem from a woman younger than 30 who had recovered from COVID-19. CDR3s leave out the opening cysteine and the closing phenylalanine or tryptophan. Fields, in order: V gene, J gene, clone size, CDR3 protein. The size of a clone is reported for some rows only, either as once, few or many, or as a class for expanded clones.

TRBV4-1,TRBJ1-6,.,ASSQVLSSYNSPLH
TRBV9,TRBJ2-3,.,ASSVGLAGGPGSDTQY
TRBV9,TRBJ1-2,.,ASSVDPGGLGYT
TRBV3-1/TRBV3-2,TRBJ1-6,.,ASSRLGQGGLGPGSPLH
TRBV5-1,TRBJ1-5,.,ASSLDLGAGQPQH
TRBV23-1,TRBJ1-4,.,ASSQGQELSTNEKLF
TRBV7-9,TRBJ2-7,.,ASSTSSGQGFGEQY
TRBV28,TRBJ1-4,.,ASSQRTGGYEKLF
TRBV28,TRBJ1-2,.,ASSSGQGAYDYGYT
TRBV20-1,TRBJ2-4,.,SWGTLNIQY
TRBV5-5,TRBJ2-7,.,ASSHPRDRVHEQY
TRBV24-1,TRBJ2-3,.,ATSDLQRTETGTDTQY
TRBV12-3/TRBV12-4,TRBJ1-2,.,ASSPITGDGYT
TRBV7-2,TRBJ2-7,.,ASSSDTGEQY
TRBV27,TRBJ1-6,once,ASSLGAGGPKMGSPLH
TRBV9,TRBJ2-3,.,ASSGETDTQY
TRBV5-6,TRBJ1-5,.,ASSLGVGTLYQPQH
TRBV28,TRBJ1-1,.,ASRSWATGTEAF
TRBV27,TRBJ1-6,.,ASKSDSRYNSPLH
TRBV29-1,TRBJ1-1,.,SVYRDPTEAF
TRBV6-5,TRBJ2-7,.,ASSQPGDRGEQY
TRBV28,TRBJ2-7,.,ASSSRDLQY
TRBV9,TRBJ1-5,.,ASSSGSENQPQH